The 31 T cell receptor beta chains listed next were all sequenced from one sample in a study of lymphopenia after photon versus proton radiotherapy. Produced via immunoSEQ multiplex PCR; TCRdb's table is partial and in-frame only. This table holds under 15,000 clones, about 89% found once. The sequences come from peripheral blood, collected from a patient treated with proton-based radiotherapy. The source of these receptors is a man between 60 and 75 years old with pancreatic cancer.

The J gene is TRBJ1-3, the V gene TRBV11-1; D is undetermined. This CDR3 comprises 14 residues. V lost 3 bases and J 0 bases, leaving 6 bases between the germline ends. Per germline, CDR1 SGHAT and CDR2 FQDESV (reference sequence). For the CDR3, the DNA is TGTGCCAGCAGCTTCGGCCGCTCTGGAAACACCATATATTTT. It specifies CASSFGRSGNTIYF. Full variable domain (missing parts from reference TRBV11-1 and TRBJ1-3): EAEVAQSPRYKITEKSQAVAFWCDPISGHATLYWYRQILGQGPELLVQFQDESVVDDSQLPKDRFSAERLKGVDSTLKIQPAELGDSAMYLCASSFGRSGNTIYFGEGSWLTVV.

The rearrangement uses TRBV18 and TRBJ1-2; D gene ambiguous. The germline V gene has CDR1 KGHSH and CDR2 LQKENI. This CDR3 is 12 amino acids long. Trimming left V 2 bases short and J 10 bases short, with 11 bases between. In DNA, the CDR3 is TGTGCCAGCTCACCATGGGCGGACCCCTACACCTTC. It yields the protein CASSPWADPYTF.

V is TRBV2 and J is TRBJ2-6; D gene uncertain. This CDR3 comprises 15 residues. V was cut by 3 bases and J by 0 bases, with 6 bases left in between. Germline CDR1 SNHLY, CDR2 FYNNEI. CDR3 nucleotide sequence: TGTGCCAGCAGTGAGTTTAGCTCTGGGGCCAACGTCCTGACTTTC. This gives the protein CASSEFSSGANVLTF.

The chain combines TRBV7-9 with TRBJ2-7; 8 positions match TRBD1. With 5 bases clipped from V and 6 bases from J, the junction kept 6 bases outside the gene matches. The CDR3 is 13 residues long. Looked up from germline, CDR1 is SEHNR and CDR2 is FQNEAQ (reference sequence). CDR3 bases: TGTGCCAGCAGCCGGCAGGGGGCTTTCGAGCAGTACTTC. It encodes CASSRQGAFEQYF.

V usage is TRBV7-9 and J usage is TRBJ1-1; TRBD1 is a possible D gene (5 bases). CDR3 size: 15 residues. Trimming pared 0 bases from V and 4 bases from J, leaving 12 bases between. Germline V CDR1 and CDR2: SEHNR, FQNEAQ (reference sequence). CDR3 loop: CASSLALGTGTEAFF. The CDR3, as DNA: TGTGCCAGCAGCTTAGCGCTGGGGACCGGCACTGAAGCTTTCTTT.

The V gene is TRBV19, the J gene TRBJ2-5; TRBD1 matches at 8 bases. The ends lost 3 bases at V and 4 bases at J; junction bases unmatched: 4. The CDR3 extends over 14 amino acids. The germline V gene has CDR1 LNHDA and CDR2 SQIVND (reference sequence). CDR3 sequence (DNA): TGTGCCAGTAGTATGGACAGGGTTACAGAGACCCAGTACTTC. Residues: CASSMDRVTETQYF.

The chain has TRBV6-5 and TRBJ2-2, with a possible D match to TRBD2 (6 bases). V was trimmed by 7 bases and J by 0 bases, leaving 12 bases between them. This CDR3 is 15 amino acids long. The germline V gene encodes CDR1 MNHEY and CDR2 SVGAGI. The CDR3 is CASKVWGANTGELFF. The CDR3 bases are TGTGCCAGCAAGGTTTGGGGGGCGAACACCGGGGAGCTGTTTTTT.

The chain couples TRBV11-2 to TRBJ2-2, with 11 positions matching TRBD2. J was trimmed by 5 bases and V by 2 bases; bases with no gene match: 1. The CDR3 consists of 15 residues. Germline CDR1 and CDR2: SGHAT and FQNNGV. The CDR3 region has the DNA TGTGCCAGCAGCTTAACTAGCGGGAGTACCGGGGAGCTGTTTTTT. This translates into CASSLTSGSTGELFF.

The rearrangement links TRBV2 to TRBJ2-1, with TRBD1 as a possible D gene (6 bases). V lost 1 base and J 3 bases, leaving 10 bases between the germline ends. This CDR3 region has 15 residues. The germline CDR1 and CDR2 sequences are SNHLY and FYNNEI. DNA for the CDR3: TGTGCCAGCAGTGAAGGTCTAGGGGGCTACAATGAGCAGTTCTTC. This encodes CASSEGLGGYNEQFF.

The genes are TRBV6-5 and TRBJ1-4, with D unresolved. The V end lost 0 bases, the J end lost 3 bases, and 8 bases lay between the germline ends. The length of the CDR3 is 15 residues. Germline V gene data show CDR1 as MNHEY and CDR2 as SVGAGI. The CDR3 DNA follows: TGTGCCAGCAGTTACTCGACGGCGTCTAATGAAAAACTGTTTTTT. Encoded protein: CASSYSTASNEKLFF.

V usage is TRBV5-5 and J usage is TRBJ2-6, with D perhaps matching TRBD1 (6 bases). The V end lost 3 bases, the J end lost 0 bases, and 13 bases lay between the germline ends. Germline CDR1 reads SGHKS; CDR2 reads YYEKEE (reference sequence). The CDR3 is made up of 17 amino acids. The CDR3 spells CASSSTGTSSGANVLTF. Here the CDR3 DNA reads TGTGCCAGCAGCTCGACCGGGACAAGCTCTGGGGCCAACGTCCTGACTTTC.

The chain employs TRBV28 and TRBJ2-5; no firm D call. This CDR3 has 12 amino acids. The germline V gene encodes CDR1 MDHEN and CDR2 SYDVKM. The ends were cut back, 6 bases at V and 0 bases at J, with 5 bases in the middle. The CDR3 loop reads CASRGYQETQYF. CDR3 bases: TGTGCCAGCAGAGGCTACCAAGAGACCCAGTACTTC.

V usage is TRBV11-2 and J usage is TRBJ1-2; D gene uncertain. This CDR3 spans 13 amino acids. The germline V and J ends were trimmed by 4 bases and 2 bases, with 8 bases remaining between them. Germline V lookup: CDR1 SGHAT, CDR2 FQNNGV. CDR3 protein: CASSSGPNYGYTF. The CDR3 coding sequence is TGTGCCAGCAGCTCCGGGCCGAACTATGGCTACACCTTC.

The chain has TRBV29-1 and TRBJ2-7; TRBD2 matches at 11 bases. This CDR3 is built from 14 residues. With V trimmed by 4 bases and J by 2 bases, 4 bases remained unmatched. The V gene's germline CDR1 is SQVTM and CDR2 ANQGSEA. The DNA of the CDR3 is TGCAGCGTTGCTTCACTAGCGGGAGCCTACGAGCAGTACTTC. Protein sequence: CSVASLAGAYEQYF.

This chain uses TRBV5-6 with TRBJ1-1; D gene ambiguous. This CDR3 has 16 amino acids. Trimming stripped 0 bases from V and 1 base from J, with 13 bases between. Germline V gene lookup returns CDR1 SGHDT and CDR2 YYEEEE. The CDR3 region has the DNA TGTGCCAGCAGCTTGGTAGGGAGACAAGGGAACACTGAAGCTTTCTTT. Residues: CASSLVGRQGNTEAFF.

This chain links TRBV7-3 with TRBJ2-1; D is possibly TRBD2 (7 bases). The germline V and J ends were trimmed by 5 bases and 7 bases, with 15 bases remaining between them. The CDR3 loop spans 14 amino acids. The germline V gene has CDR1 SGHTA and CDR2 FQGTGA. DNA for the CDR3: TGTGCCAGCAGCCGGGGGCGGGAGTTTAATGAGCAGTTCTTC. Encoded protein: CASSRGREFNEQFF.

The rearrangement uses TRBV6-5 and TRBJ1-4; unclear D gene. Germline V gene sequence: CDR1 MNHEY, CDR2 SVGAGI. The ends were cut back, 0 bases at V and 10 bases at J, with 12 bases in the middle. The CDR3 runs 14 residues. CDR3: CASSYSIAEGKLFF. The CDR3 DNA sequence: TGTGCCAGCAGTTACTCGATCGCAGAAGGAAAACTGTTTTTT.

V is TRBV21-1 and J is TRBJ2-3; the table's D call TRBD1 went unverified against the DNA. TRBV21-1 represents a pseudogene. The CDR3 length is 19 residues. The CDR3 DNA is TGTGCCAGCAGCAAACTGGCGACAGGGGATAAAACTAGCACAGATACGCAGTATTTT. This gives the protein CASSKLATGDKTSTDTQYF.

This clone was counted once. The gene calls are TRBV18 and TRBJ1-1; TRBD1 aligns across 7 bases. The CDR3 runs 13 residues. Germline V lookup: CDR1 KGHSH, CDR2 LQKENI. V lost 6 bases and J lost 1; bases outside the gene matches: 2. The CDR3 nucleotides are TGTGCCAGCTCCCGGACAGGGAACACTGAAGCTTTCTTT. Encoded protein: CASSRTGNTEAFF.

DNA of the CDR3: TGCGCCAGCAGCCGCTTGGGTAGGGTCAGCACAGATACGCAGTATTTT. It specifies CASSRLGRVSTDTQYF. V and J are TRBV5-1 and TRBJ2-3; unclear D gene. Trimming left V 4 bases short and J 0 bases short, with 15 bases between. The CDR3 contains 16 residues. Germline CDR1 is SGHRS and CDR2 is YFSETQ.

The chain has TRBV28 and TRBJ2-5; no firm D call. The J call may be wrong; the DNA end is better matched by TRBJ2-7. Per germline, CDR1 MDHEN and CDR2 SYDVKM. This CDR3 is built from 13 residues. Written as DNA, the CDR3 is TGTGCCACGGCGTCCAACCTGGCGTACGAGCAGTACTTC. It translates to CATASNLAYEQYF.

This chain uses TRBV29-1 with TRBJ2-1, with TRBD2 matching 12 bases. The CDR3 consists of 14 residues. V shed 6 bases and J 6 bases; nucleotides not matched to a gene: 6. Germline lookup yields CDR1 SQVTM and CDR2 ANQGSEA. This CDR3 is CSVTGTSGFNEQFF. The CDR3 nucleotides read TGCAGCGTCACCGGGACTAGCGGGTTCAATGAGCAGTTCTTC.

The V and J genes are TRBV27 and TRBJ2-3, with D tentatively TRBD2 (5 bases). The CDR3 spans 14 residues. Trimming stripped 3 bases from V and 6 bases from J, with 13 bases between. From germline, CDR1 is MNHEY and CDR2 SMNVEV (reference sequence). As DNA, the CDR3 is TGTGCCAGCAGTTTCGAACCGAGGGCGGATACGCAGTATTTT. As protein: CASSFEPRADTQYF.

The chain carries TRBV5-1 and TRBJ1-1, with TRBD1 as a possible D gene (6 bases). The CDR3 runs 14 residues. Germline V gene data show CDR1 as SGHRS and CDR2 as YFSETQ. V lost 0 bases and J lost 3, with 9 bases in between. The CDR3 DNA reads TGCGCCAGCAGCTTGGCACAGGGTTACACTGAAGCTTTCTTT. This sequence encodes CASSLAQGYTEAFF.

The chain combines TRBV15 with TRBJ2-1; D perhaps matches TRBD1 (6 bases). The germline V gene has CDR1 LNHNV and CDR2 YYDKDF (reference sequence). The V and J ends lost 3 bases and 15 bases respectively, with 18 bases between them. The CDR3 covers 13 residues. The CDR3 DNA follows: TGTGCCACCAGCAGGACAGGTTTGGGGGTGGGGTTCTTC. Protein product: CATSRTGLGVGFF.

This chain joins TRBV18 and TRBJ2-3, with 7 nucleotides matching TRBD1. The CDR3 runs 17 residues. J gave up 0 bases and V 1 base, and 7 bases lay outside the gene matches. Germline lookup yields CDR1 KGHSH and CDR2 LQKENI. As DNA, the CDR3 is TGTGCCAGCTCACCACTTAACCGCAGGGGGAGCACAGATACGCAGTATTTT. It specifies CASSPLNRRGSTDTQYF.

The CDR3: CASSLGGFSGNTIYF. The CDR3 bases are TGCGCCAGCAGCTTGGGTGGATTCTCTGGAAACACCATATATTTT. The chain is built from TRBV5-1 and TRBJ1-3, with D unresolved. The CDR3 totals 15 residues. Germline CDR1 SGHRS, CDR2 YFSETQ. The V end was cut by 0 bases, the J end by 0 bases, with 7 bases between. The full variable domain, completed using reference TRBV5-1 and TRBJ1-3, is KAGVTQTPRYLIKTRGQQVTLSCSPISGHRSVSWYQQTPGQGLQFLFEYFSETQRNKGNFPGRFSGRQFSNSRSEMNVSTLELGDSALYLCASSLGGFSGNTIYFGEGSWLTVV.

This chain connects TRBV18 to TRBJ1-4; the D gene is possibly TRBD1 (5 bases). The CDR3 totals 14 residues. Trimming removed 3 bases at V and 4 bases at J, with 9 bases between. The germline CDR1 and CDR2 sequences are KGHSH and LQKENI. CDR3 sequence: CASSPTVGNEKLFF. CDR3 bases: TGTGCCAGCTCACCGACAGTAGGTAATGAAAAACTGTTTTTT.

The rearrangement uses TRBV9 and TRBJ2-3; the D gene is possibly TRBD1 (5 bases). The V end lost 5 bases, the J end lost 0 bases, and 13 bases lay between the germline ends. CDR3 length: 15 amino acids. Germline lookup yields CDR1 SGDLS and CDR2 YYNGEE. CDR3 sequence (DNA): TGTGCCAGCAGTGAAACAGGTACCAGCACAGATACGCAGTATTTT. Amino acid sequence: CASSETGTSTDTQYF.

The rearrangement joins TRBV4-1 to TRBJ1-4, with a weak D call TRBD1 (5 bases). The CDR3 has 13 amino acids. The V gene's germline CDR1 is MGHRA and CDR2 YSYEKL. V gave up 1 base and J gave up 13 bases, with 13 bases separating them. In DNA, the CDR3 is TGCGCCAGCAGCCAAGGCGAGGGGCGTGGACTGTTTTTT. As protein: CASSQGEGRGLFF.

This chain links TRBV6-1 with TRBJ2-6; possibly TRBD2 for D (6 bases). In germline, CDR1 is MNHNS, CDR2 SASEGT. The CDR3 sequence is 17 residues long. The ends were cut back, 1 base at V and 1 base at J, with 11 bases in the middle. This CDR3 reads CASSEGTIRSGANVLTF. In DNA form, the CDR3 reads TGTGCCAGCAGTGAAGGGACTATAAGATCTGGGGCCAACGTCCTGACTTTC.